The clone carrying this TCR beta chain was seen only a few times. As yet, its antigen is unknown. These data come from a study of beta chain features in type 1 diabetes. Whole-study context: Examined across all samples were roughly 110,000,000 sorted cells.

Study conclusions and caveats: TCRB rearrangement may or may not be influenced by HLA type; here this remained unresolved.

Expressed TCRB transcripts were sequenced, since all the RNA that had been isolated was reverse transcribed. Repertoires were generated with immunoSEQ multiplex PCR, while TCRdb's copy carries only in-frame clones and drops some. The repertoire holds approximately 44,000 clones, with roughly 56% as singletons. The sample was Tregs from blood. This receptor was taken from a woman under 30 in good health.

The CDR3 region has the DNA TGCGCCAGCAGCGCCTGGACAGGGGAAGAGACCCAGTACTTC. Protein: CASSAWTGEETQYF. The V and J genes are TRBV5-1 and TRBJ2-5; 9 nucleotides align to TRBD1. In germline, CDR1 is SGHRS, CDR2 YFSETQ. There are 14 residues in the CDR3. J lost 3 bases, V lost 4 bases, and 4 bases had no gene match.